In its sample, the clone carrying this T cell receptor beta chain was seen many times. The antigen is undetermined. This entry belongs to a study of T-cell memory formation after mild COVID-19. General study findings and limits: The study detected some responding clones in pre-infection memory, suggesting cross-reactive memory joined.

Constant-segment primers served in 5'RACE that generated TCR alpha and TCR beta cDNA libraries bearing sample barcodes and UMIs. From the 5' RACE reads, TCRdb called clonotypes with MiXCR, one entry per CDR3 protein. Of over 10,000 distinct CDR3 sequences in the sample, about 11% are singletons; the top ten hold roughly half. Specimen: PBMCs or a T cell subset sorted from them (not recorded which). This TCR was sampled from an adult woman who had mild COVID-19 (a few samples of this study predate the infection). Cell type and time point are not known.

The chain's CDR3 is CAWSPNTGTDTQYF. In DNA form, the CDR3 reads TGTGCCTGGAGTCCTAATACCGGCACAGATACGCAGTATTTT. The V call is TRBV30, the J call TRBJ2-3; no clear D gene. V was clipped by 2 bases and J by 1 base, with 10 bases between them. The CDR3 extends over 14 amino acids. Per the germline V gene, CDR1 is GTSNPN and CDR2 is SVGIG (reference sequence).